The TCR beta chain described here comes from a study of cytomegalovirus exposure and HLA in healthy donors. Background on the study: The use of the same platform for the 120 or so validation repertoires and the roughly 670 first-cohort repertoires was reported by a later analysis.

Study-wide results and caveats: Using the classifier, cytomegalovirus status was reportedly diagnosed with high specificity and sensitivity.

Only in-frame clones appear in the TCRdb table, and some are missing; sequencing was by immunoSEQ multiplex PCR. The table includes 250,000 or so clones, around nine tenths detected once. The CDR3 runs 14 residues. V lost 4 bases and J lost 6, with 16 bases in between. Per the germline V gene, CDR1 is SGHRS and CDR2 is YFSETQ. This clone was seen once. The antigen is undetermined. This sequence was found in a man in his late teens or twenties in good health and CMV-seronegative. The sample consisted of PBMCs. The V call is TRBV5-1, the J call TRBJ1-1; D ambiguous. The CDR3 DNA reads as TGCGCCAGCAGCCCAGAATTCGGGATCCCTGAAGCTTTCTTT. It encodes CASSPEFGIPEAFF.